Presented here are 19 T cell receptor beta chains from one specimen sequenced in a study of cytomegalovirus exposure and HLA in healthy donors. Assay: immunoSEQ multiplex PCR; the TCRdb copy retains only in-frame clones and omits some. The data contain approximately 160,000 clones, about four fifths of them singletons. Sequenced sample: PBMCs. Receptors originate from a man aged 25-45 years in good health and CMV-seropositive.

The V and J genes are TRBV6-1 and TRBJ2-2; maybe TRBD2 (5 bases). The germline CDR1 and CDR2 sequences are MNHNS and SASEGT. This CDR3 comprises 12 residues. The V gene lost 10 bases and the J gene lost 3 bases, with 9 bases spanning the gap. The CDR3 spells CAITRDTGELFF. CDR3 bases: TGTGCCATTACTAGAGACACCGGGGAGCTGTTTTTT.

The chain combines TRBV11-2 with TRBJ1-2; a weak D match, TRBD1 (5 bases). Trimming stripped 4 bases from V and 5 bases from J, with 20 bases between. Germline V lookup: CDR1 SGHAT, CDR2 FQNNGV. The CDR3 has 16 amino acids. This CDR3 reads CASSSMTAIAPYGYTF. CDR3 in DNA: TGTGCCAGCAGCTCCATGACAGCGATCGCCCCGTATGGCTACACCTTC.

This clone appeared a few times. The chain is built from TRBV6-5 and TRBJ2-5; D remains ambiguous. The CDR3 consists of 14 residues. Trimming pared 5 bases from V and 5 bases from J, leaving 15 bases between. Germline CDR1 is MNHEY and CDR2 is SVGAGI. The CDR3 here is CASSPYGVVETQYF. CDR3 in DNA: TGTGCCAGCAGTCCTTACGGAGTAGTGGAGACCCAGTACTTC.

CDR3 sequence reads: CASSLETLATYEQYF. DNA of the CDR3: TGTGCCAGCAGCTTAGAGACACTAGCGACCTACGAGCAGTACTTC. V is TRBV11-2 and J is TRBJ2-7, with 7 bases aligning to TRBD2. With 0 bases clipped from V and 2 bases from J, the junction kept 4 bases outside the gene matches. The germline V gene has CDR1 SGHAT and CDR2 FQNNGV. The CDR3 sequence is 15 residues long.

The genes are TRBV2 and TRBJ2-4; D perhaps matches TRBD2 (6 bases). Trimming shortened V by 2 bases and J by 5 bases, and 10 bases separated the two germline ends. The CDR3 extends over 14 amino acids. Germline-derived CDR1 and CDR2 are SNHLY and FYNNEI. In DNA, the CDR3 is TGTGCCAGCAGTGAAACTAGCCGAGAAAACATTCAGTACTTC. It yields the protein CASSETSRENIQYF.

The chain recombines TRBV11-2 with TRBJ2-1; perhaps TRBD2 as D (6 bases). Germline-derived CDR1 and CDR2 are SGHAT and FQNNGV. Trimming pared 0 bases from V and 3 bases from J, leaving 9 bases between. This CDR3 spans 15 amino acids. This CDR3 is CASSLERGDYNEQFF. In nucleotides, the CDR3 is TGTGCCAGCAGCTTAGAGCGGGGTGACTACAATGAGCAGTTCTTC.

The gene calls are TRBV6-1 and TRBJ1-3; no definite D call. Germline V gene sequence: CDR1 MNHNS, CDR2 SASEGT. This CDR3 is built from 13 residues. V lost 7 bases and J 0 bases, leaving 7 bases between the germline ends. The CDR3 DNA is TGTGCCAGCAAACAGCCCTCTGGAAACACCATATATTTT. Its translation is CASKQPSGNTIYF.

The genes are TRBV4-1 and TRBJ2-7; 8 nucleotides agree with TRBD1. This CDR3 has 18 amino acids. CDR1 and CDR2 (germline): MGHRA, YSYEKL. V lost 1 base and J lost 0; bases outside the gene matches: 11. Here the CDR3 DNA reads TGCGCCAGCAGCCAAGGGCAGGTCGGCAGGGGGCTCTCCTACGAGCAGTACTTC. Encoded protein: CASSQGQVGRGLSYEQYF.

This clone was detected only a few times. The chain's CDR3 is CASSDSTGGADTQYF. For the CDR3, the DNA is TGTGCCAGCAGTGACTCGACAGGGGGCGCAGATACGCAGTATTTT. The rearrangement links TRBV6-4 to TRBJ2-3; TRBD1 matches at 10 bases. This CDR3 contains 15 residues. Germline CDR1 is MRHNA and CDR2 is SNTAGT. V dropped 0 bases and J dropped 4; count of bases not matched to a gene: 1.

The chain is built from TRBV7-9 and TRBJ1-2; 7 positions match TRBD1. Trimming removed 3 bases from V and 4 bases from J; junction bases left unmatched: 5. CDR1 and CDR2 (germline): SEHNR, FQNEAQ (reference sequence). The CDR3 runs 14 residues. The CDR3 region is CASSFRGVTYGYTF. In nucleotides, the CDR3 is TGTGCCAGCAGCTTCAGGGGGGTCACCTATGGCTACACCTTC. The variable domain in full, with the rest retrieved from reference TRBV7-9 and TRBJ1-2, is DTGVSQNPRHKITKRGQNVTFRCDPISEHNRLYWYRQTLGQGPEFLTYFQNEAQLEKSRLLSDRFSAERPKGSFSTLEIQRTEQGDSAMYLCASSFRGVTYGYTFGSGTRLTVV.

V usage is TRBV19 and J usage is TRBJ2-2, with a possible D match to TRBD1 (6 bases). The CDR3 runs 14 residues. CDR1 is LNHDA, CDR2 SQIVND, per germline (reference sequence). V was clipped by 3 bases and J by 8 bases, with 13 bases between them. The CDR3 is CASSMVGASGELFF. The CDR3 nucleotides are TGTGCCAGTAGTATGGTGGGGGCTTCGGGGGAGCTGTTTTTT. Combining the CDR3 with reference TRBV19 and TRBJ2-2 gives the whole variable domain DGGITQSPKYLFRKEGQNVTLSCEQNLNHDAMYWYRQDPGQGLRLIYYSQIVNDFQKGDIAEGYSVSREKKESFPLTVTSAQKNPTAFYLCASSMVGASGELFFGEGSRLTVL.

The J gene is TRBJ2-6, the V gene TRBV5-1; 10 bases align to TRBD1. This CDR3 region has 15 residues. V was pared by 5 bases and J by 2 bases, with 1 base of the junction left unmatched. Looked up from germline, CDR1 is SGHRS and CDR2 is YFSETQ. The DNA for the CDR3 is TGCGCCAGCAGGGGGACAGGGGCTGGGGCCAACGTCCTGACTTTC. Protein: CASRGTGAGANVLTF.

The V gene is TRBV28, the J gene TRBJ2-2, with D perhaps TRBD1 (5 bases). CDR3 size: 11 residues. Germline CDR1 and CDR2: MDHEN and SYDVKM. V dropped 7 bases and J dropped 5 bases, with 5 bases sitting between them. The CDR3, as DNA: TGTGCCAGCACAGGGACCGGGGAGCTGTTTTTT. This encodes CASTGTGELFF. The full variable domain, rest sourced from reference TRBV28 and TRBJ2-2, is DVKVTQSSRYLVKRTGEKVFLECVQDMDHENMFWYRQDPGLGLRLIYFSYDVKMKEKGDIPEGYSVSREKKERFSLILESASTNQTSMYLCASTGTGELFFGEGSRLTVL.

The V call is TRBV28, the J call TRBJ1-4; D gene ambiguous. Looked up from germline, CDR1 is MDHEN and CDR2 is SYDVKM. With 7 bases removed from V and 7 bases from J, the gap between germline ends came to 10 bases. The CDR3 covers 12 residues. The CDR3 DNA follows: TGTGCCAGCACCTCGGGAAGTGAAAAACTGTTTTTT. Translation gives CASTSGSEKLFF.

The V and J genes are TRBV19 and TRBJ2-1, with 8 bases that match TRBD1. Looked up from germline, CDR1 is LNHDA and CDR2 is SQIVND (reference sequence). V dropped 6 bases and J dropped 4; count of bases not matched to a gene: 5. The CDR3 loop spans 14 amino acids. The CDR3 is CASSPRQGYNEQFF. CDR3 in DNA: TGTGCCAGTAGCCCTAGACAGGGGTACAATGAGCAGTTCTTC.

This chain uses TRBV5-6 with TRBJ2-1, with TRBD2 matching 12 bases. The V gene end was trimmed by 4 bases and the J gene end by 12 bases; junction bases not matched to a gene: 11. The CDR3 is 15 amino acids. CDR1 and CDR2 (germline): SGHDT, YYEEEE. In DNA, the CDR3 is TGTGCCAGCAGCCCAACGACTAGCGGGAGATGGAGGCAGTTCTTC. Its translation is CASSPTTSGRWRQFF.

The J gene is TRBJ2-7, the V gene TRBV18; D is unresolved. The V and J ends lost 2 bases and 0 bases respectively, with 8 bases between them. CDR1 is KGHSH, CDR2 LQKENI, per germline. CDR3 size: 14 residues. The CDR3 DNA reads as TGTGCCAGCTCACCAGGCCTAGGCTCCTACGAGCAGTACTTC. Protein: CASSPGLGSYEQYF.

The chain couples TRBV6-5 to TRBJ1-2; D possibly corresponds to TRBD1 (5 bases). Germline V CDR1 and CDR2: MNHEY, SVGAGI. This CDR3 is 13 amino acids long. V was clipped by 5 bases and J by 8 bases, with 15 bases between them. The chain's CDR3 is CASSPPRGIGYTF. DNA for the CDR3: TGTGCCAGCAGTCCGCCCCGGGGGATCGGCTACACCTTC.

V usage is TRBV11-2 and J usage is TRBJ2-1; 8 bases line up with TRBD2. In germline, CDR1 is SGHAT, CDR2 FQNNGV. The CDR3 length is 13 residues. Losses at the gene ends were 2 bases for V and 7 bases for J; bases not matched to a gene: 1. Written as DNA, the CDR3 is TGTGCCAGCAGCTTAAGACTAGCGAATGAGCAGTTCTTC. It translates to CASSLRLANEQFF. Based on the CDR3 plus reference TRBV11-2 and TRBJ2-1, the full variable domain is EAGVAQSPRYKIIEKRQSVAFWCNPISGHATLYWYQQILGQGPKLLIQFQNNGVVDDSQLPKDRFSAERLKGVDSTLKIQPAKLEDSAVYLCASSLRLANEQFFGPGTRLTVL.